This T cell receptor (beta chain) stems from a study of glioma-infiltrating T cells. On this clonotype itself: The target antigen is unknown.

Using RNA template, CDR3s of TCR alpha and beta were amplified with iRepertoire arm-PCR. TCRdb re-called the multiplex PCR reads through MiXCR, storing one row per CDR3 protein. Among about 140,000 distinct CDR3 sequences listed, more than 35% were seen once. Findings and caveats of the study: Tissue and blood shared very few CDR3 sequences. Non-neoplastic patients had below-expected tissue-blood divergence, while all gliomas exceeded expectation.

The sample was glioma tissue, nonneoplastic brain tissue, or PBMCs (not recorded which). The TCR comes from a human donor with low-grade glioma or glioblastoma, undergoing nonglioma brain surgery, or in good health (not recorded which).

DNA of the CDR3: TGCGCCAGCAGCCAAGCGGTACAGATGAACACTGAAGCTTTCTTT. Protein product: CASSQAVQMNTEAFF. This chain links TRBV4-1 with TRBJ1-1; D not resolved. CDR1 MGHRA and CDR2 YSYEKL come from the germline V gene. Trimming removed 1 base from V and 0 bases from J, with 9 bases in between. The length of the CDR3 is 15 residues.